The TCR beta chain described here comes from a study of vaccination effects on CD4 cells after COVID-19. Study-wide results and limits: Late post-vaccination samples showed marked contraction of infection- and vaccine-induced clones. A shortage of convalescent patients and an absence of early post-infection timepoints characterized the study.

Some clones are missing from TCRdb's copy, which holds only in-frame ones; the method was immunoSEQ multiplex PCR. The table has about 47,000 clones, approximately 80% seen once; the top ten hold approximately 12%. Germline loops: CDR1 MNHEY, CDR2 SMNVEV (reference sequence). The CDR3 sequence is 14 residues long. V dropped 3 bases and J dropped 3 bases, with 9 bases sitting between them. Researchers isolated CD4+ T cells once less than 13 days of culture had elapsed. Half-medium changes using IL-2 medium occurred on days 3 and 7. For this clone: Its antigen is undetermined.

This sequence originates from a human donor who had a prior SARS-CoV-2 infection. The sequencing here drew on CD4+ T cells from PBMCs cultured without peptide, taken before COVID-19 vaccination. The J gene is TRBJ1-5, the V gene TRBV27; D may be TRBD1 (5 bases). The CDR3 DNA follows: TGTGCCAGCAGTTTCTGGGGGTTCAATCAGCCCCAGCATTTT. This translates into CASSFWGFNQPQHF.